This T cell receptor (beta chain) was found in a study of shared clonotypes between healthy human individuals. Points from the study as a whole: Rarefaction curves obtained for sorted subsets showed sequencing incomplete despite large depth. It was the non-shared clonotypes that had lower generation probabilities than clonotypes shared by all four donors.

On this clone: What it recognizes is unknown.

Deletions cut 1 base from V and 3 bases from J, with 6 bases between. Germline CDR1 reads LGHNA; CDR2 reads YNFKEQ. The CDR3 is 13 residues long. Deep-level running was used for the assay. Authors' analysis steps: Junction-only sequences without quality scores were provided by ImmunoSEQ, so filtering was different. Some clones are missing from TCRdb's copy, which holds only in-frame ones; the method was immunoSEQ multiplex PCR. The DNA gave D and trimming, while V, J and clone size come from that table. There are some 660,000 clones in the sample; about 80% occur only once, and more than 1.5% lies in the top ten.

V and J are TRBV4-2 and TRBJ1-2, with D possibly TRBD1 on 5 matching bases. The source is a woman in her 30s in good health. The sample taken for sequencing was memory CD4+ T cells sorted from blood. As for subset: CD45RA-negative fraction. CDR3 in DNA: TGTGCCAGCAGCCAAGGGACATACTATGGCTACACCTTC. As protein: CASSQGTYYGYTF.